This T cell receptor beta chain is from a study of graft-versus-host responses after intestinal transplantation. Study results and caveats: GvH clones appeared in recipient marrow, some first in ileum or blood.

Here immunoSEQ multiplex PCR was the method, and the copy in TCRdb shows in-frame clones only, minus some. The sample comprises about 15,000 clones, just under 70% of which are singletons, and around 23% rests with the top ten. This clone has just a few counts. The antigen remains undetermined. Graft-derived tissue was subjected to processing to liberate intraepithelial and lamina propria lymphocytes. The specimen was ileum tissue, collected around 720 days after intestinal transplantation. The receptor's source is a human patient who received an intestinal transplant, so some T cells may come from the graft donor.

For the CDR3, the DNA is TGTGCCAGCAGTCGACCGGGACTGGGGAACACTGAAGCTTTCTTT. Amino acids: CASSRPGLGNTEAFF. The chain joins TRBV2 to TRBJ1-1, with D maybe TRBD1 (5 bases). Germline CDR1 is SNHLY and CDR2 is FYNNEI. V lost 5 bases to trimming and J lost 1 base, with 14 bases between them. The CDR3 sequence is 15 residues long.